The rows below give T cell receptor beta chains drawn from one sample of a study of identical twins. TCRdb called the 5' RACE reads again in MiXCR, with one record for every CDR3 protein. The sample holds about 730,000 distinct CDR3 sequences, 21% seen once. In addition, the sample was reused for a study of T cells expressing NK-cell markers.

Sequencing was carried out using PBMCs. The receptors derive from a woman aged 18-29 years in good health. The CDR3 runs from the conserved cysteine through the conserved F or W. Fields, in order: CDR3 length, V gene, D gene, clone size, J gene, CDR3 protein, CDR3 DNA. The D gene is left open where the match is weak. Expanded clones are given a class, and other clones once, few, many or no size at all.

13	TRBV20-1	NA	many	TRBJ1-4	CSANQMNNEKLFF	TGCAGTGCCAATCAAATGAACAATGAAAAACTGTTTTTT
16	TRBV12-3/TRBV12-4	NA	few	TRBJ2-5	CASRNREGQFQETQYF	TGTGCCAGCAGAAACCGAGAGGGACAATTCCAAGAGACCCAGTACTTC
14	TRBV15	TRBD1	many	TRBJ2-2	CATSGDREAGELFF	TGTGCCACCAGCGGGGACAGGGAAGCCGGGGAGCTGTTTTTT
15	TRBV28	NA	NA	TRBJ2-5	CASTTRTTFRETQYF	TGTGCCAGCACCACACGGACTACCTTTAGGGAGACCCAGTACTTC
13	TRBV20-1	NA	once	TRBJ1-5	CSAHDNSNQPQHF	TGCAGTGCTCACGACAATAGCAATCAGCCCCAGCATTTT
15	TRBV7-2	TRBD2	NA	TRBJ2-1	CASSLGLALYNEQFF	TGTGCCAGCAGCTTAGGACTAGCGCTCTACAATGAGCAGTTCTTC
18	TRBV14	TRBD2	NA	TRBJ2-3	CASSHPGLAGGLTDTQYF	TGTGCCAGCAGCCATCCAGGACTAGCGGGGGGACTAACAGATACGCAGTATTTT
15	TRBV20-1	TRBD2	NA	TRBJ2-2	CSVGLAGMNTGELFF	TGCAGTGTCGGACTAGCGGGGATGAACACCGGGGAGCTGTTTTTT
15	TRBV6-5	NA	NA	TRBJ1-4	CASSYSALEGQKLFF	TGTGCCAGCAGTTACTCGGCCCTAGAGGGCCAGAAACTGTTTTTT
11	TRBV12-3/TRBV12-4	NA	few	TRBJ2-7	CASSLPPEQYF	TGTGCCAGCAGTTTACCTCCCGAGCAGTACTTC
16	TRBV29-1	NA	NA	TRBJ2-3	CTIATVAARGTDTQYF	TGCACCATAGCTACAGTGGCAGCCAGGGGCACAGATACGCAGTATTTT
13	TRBV20-1	NA	many	TRBJ1-1	CSAYPGPLTEAFF	TGCAGTGCTTACCCGGGACCACTCACTGAAGCTTTCTTT
20	TRBV12-3/TRBV12-4	NA	few	TRBJ2-2	CASRPVWGASGGPNTGELFF	TGTGCCAGCAGACCCGTATGGGGGGCTAGCGGAGGACCCAACACCGGGGAGCTGTTTTTT
18	TRBV5-1	TRBD2	once	TRBJ2-1	CASSLEGATSGGAREQFF	TGCGCCAGCAGCTTGGAGGGGGCGACTAGCGGGGGGGCGCGTGAGCAGTTCTTC
13	TRBV20-1	NA	NA	TRBJ2-1	CSARSAVGNEQFF	TGCAGTGCTAGATCGGCTGTCGGCAATGAGCAGTTCTTC
16	TRBV7-2	TRBD2	few	TRBJ2-5	CASSLGGGSYQETQYF	TGTGCCAGCAGCTTAGGGGGGGGGTCTTACCAAGAGACCCAGTACTTC
15	TRBV20-1	TRBD2	once	TRBJ2-5	CSALPPTSPTETQYF	TGCAGTGCTCTCCCCCCGACTAGCCCGACGGAGACCCAGTACTTC
15	TRBV5-1	TRBD1	NA	TRBJ2-7	CASSRWTGGSYEQYF	TGCGCCAGCAGCCGCTGGACAGGGGGCTCCTACGAGCAGTACTTC
11	TRBV6-5	TRBD1	few	TRBJ2-7	CASTQGVEQYF	TGTGCCAGCACACAGGGGGTCGAGCAGTACTTC
14	TRBV11-1	NA	few	TRBJ2-7	CASSFPAGLNEQYF	TGTGCCAGCAGCTTTCCCGCAGGTTTAAACGAGCAGTACTTC
16	TRBV7-6	NA	once	TRBJ2-3	CASSLYRGRGTDTQYF	TGTGCCAGCAGCTTATATCGGGGCCGGGGCACAGATACGCAGTATTTT
16	TRBV5-1	NA	few	TRBJ2-1	CASSPTGEVRSNEQFF	TGCGCCAGCAGCCCGACAGGTGAGGTCCGCTCGAATGAGCAGTTCTTC
14	TRBV5-1	NA	NA	TRBJ1-1	CASSLGAENTEAFF	TGCGCCAGCAGCTTGGGGGCGGAGAACACTGAAGCTTTCTTT
14	TRBV5-6	TRBD2	few	TRBJ2-3	CASNGGGYTDTQYF	TGTGCCAGCAATGGCGGGGGGTACACAGATACGCAGTATTTT
17	TRBV19	TRBD1	NA	TRBJ2-7	CASSIDLEVGQSYEQYF	TGTGCCAGTAGTATAGATTTGGAAGTGGGACAGAGCTACGAGCAGTACTTC
15	TRBV6-2/TRBV6-3	TRBD1	many	TRBJ1-5	CASSSPQGANQPQHF	TGTGCCAGCAGTTCTCCCCAGGGGGCGAATCAGCCCCAGCATTTT
14	TRBV5-6	TRBD2	few	TRBJ2-1	CASSPGLAGGLPFF	TGTGCCAGCAGCCCCGGGCTAGCGGGGGGGCTACCGTTCTTC
15	TRBV7-9	NA	NA	TRBJ2-2	CASSLNRANTGELFF	TGTGCCAGCAGTCTAAACCGGGCCAACACCGGGGAGCTGTTTTTT
17	TRBV6-1	TRBD1	NA	TRBJ1-6	CASSFRPRGPGNSPLHF	TGTGCCAGCAGCTTTCGGCCCAGGGGGCCGGGTAATTCACCCCTCCACTTT
12	TRBV12-3/TRBV12-4	NA	NA	TRBJ1-1	CASSTGGQVTFF	TGTGCCAGCAGTACCGGTGGGCAGGTAACTTTCTTT
12	TRBV29-1	NA	NA	TRBJ1-2	CSGLQDEYGYTF	TGCAGCGGGCTACAGGACGAGTATGGCTACACCTTC
12	TRBV12-3/TRBV12-4	TRBD2	few	TRBJ2-7	CASGGSIYEQYF	TGTGCCAGCGGCGGGAGTATCTACGAGCAGTACTTC
10	TRBV6-5	NA	NA	TRBJ2-7	CARPYSQQYF	TGTGCCAGACCGTATAGCCAGCAGTACTTC
11	TRBV12-3/TRBV12-4	NA	few	TRBJ2-1	CASRAGTPVFF	TGTGCCAGCAGGGCCGGGACTCCCGTGTTCTTC
15	TRBV12-3/TRBV12-4	NA	NA	TRBJ2-5	CASSLVPPEGETQYF	TGTGCCAGCAGTTTAGTTCCCCCAGAGGGGGAGACCCAGTACTTC
14	TRBV5-1	TRBD2	NA	TRBJ2-3	CASGQPGGTDTQYF	TGCGCCAGCGGACAGCCGGGGGGGACAGATACGCAGTATTTT
12	TRBV12-5	NA	NA	TRBJ1-5	CASGLDLGAQHF	TGTGCTAGTGGTTTGGACCTCGGGGCCCAGCATTTT
15	TRBV29-1	TRBD2	few	TRBJ2-5	CSVSGLAEYQETQYF	TGCAGCGTTTCCGGACTAGCGGAGTACCAAGAGACCCAGTACTTC
12	TRBV7-9	NA	many	TRBJ2-3	CASSRVLDTQYF	TGTGCCAGCAGCCGGGTGCTAGATACGCAGTATTTT
12	TRBV20-1	NA	many	TRBJ1-1	CSATTGPHEAFF	TGCAGTGCTACCACAGGGCCTCATGAAGCTTTCTTT
15	TRBV7-9	NA	few	TRBJ2-7	CASSLGGGVRDEQYF	TGTGCCAGCAGCTTAGGGGGGGGCGTCCGGGACGAGCAGTACTTC
12	TRBV5-1	NA	few	TRBJ2-4	CASSPSKFIQYF	TGCGCCAGCAGCCCCTCGAAGTTCATTCAGTACTTC
14	TRBV12-3/TRBV12-4	NA	NA	TRBJ2-5	CASRPRGGQETQYF	TGTGCCAGCAGGCCACGAGGCGGCCAAGAGACCCAGTACTTC
12	TRBV3-1	NA	few	TRBJ2-1	CASSQDPNEQFF	TGTGCCAGCAGCCAAGATCCCAATGAGCAGTTCTTC
14	TRBV29-1	NA	few	TRBJ1-3	CSVVGARGGNTIYF	TGCAGCGTTGTCGGGGCCCGGGGGGGAAACACCATATATTTT
14	TRBV5-1	NA	NA	TRBJ1-4	CASSHGGAKEKLFF	TGCGCCAGCAGCCATGGGGGAGCCAAGGAAAAACTGTTTTTT
11	TRBV29-1	TRBD1	NA	TRBJ2-7	CSVPQGNEQYF	TGCAGCGTTCCACAGGGGAACGAGCAGTACTTC
15	TRBV5-4	NA	NA	TRBJ2-1	CASSLYSAAYNEQFF	TGTGCCAGCAGCTTGTATAGTGCCGCCTACAATGAGCAGTTCTTC
15	TRBV11-1	TRBD2	few	TRBJ2-1	CASSPWTSGGNEQFF	TGTGCCAGCAGCCCCTGGACTAGCGGGGGGAATGAGCAGTTCTTC
15	TRBV5-8	NA	few	TRBJ2-1	CASSFYLKPYNEQFF	TGTGCCAGCAGCTTCTACCTGAAGCCCTACAATGAGCAGTTCTTC
16	TRBV12-5	NA	once	TRBJ1-1	CASGLVTRGENTEAFF	TGTGCTAGTGGTTTGGTAACCCGGGGGGAAAACACTGAAGCTTTCTTT
13	TRBV4-3	NA	many	TRBJ2-7	CASSQDYGYEQYF	TGCGCCAGCAGCCAAGACTACGGCTACGAGCAGTACTTC
13	TRBV7-2	NA	NA	TRBJ1-5	CASSFNRNQPQHF	TGTGCCAGCAGCTTCAACAGAAATCAGCCCCAGCATTTT
16	TRBV12-3/TRBV12-4	TRBD2	NA	TRBJ2-3	CASSFSGLAGADTQYF	TGTGCCAGCAGTTTCTCAGGACTAGCGGGAGCAGATACGCAGTATTTT
13	TRBV4-3	NA	few	TRBJ2-1	CASSQEGTPEQFF	TGCGCCAGCAGCCAAGAAGGTACACCTGAGCAGTTCTTC